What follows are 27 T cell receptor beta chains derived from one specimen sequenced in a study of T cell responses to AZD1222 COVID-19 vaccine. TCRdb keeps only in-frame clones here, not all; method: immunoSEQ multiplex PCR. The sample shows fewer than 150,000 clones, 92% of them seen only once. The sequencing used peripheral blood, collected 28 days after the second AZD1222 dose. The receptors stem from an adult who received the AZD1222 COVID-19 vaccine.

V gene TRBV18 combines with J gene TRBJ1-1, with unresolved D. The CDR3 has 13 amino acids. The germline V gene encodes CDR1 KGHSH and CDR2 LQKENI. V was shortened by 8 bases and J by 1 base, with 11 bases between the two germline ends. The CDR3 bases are TGTGCCAGCCGAGAACAGAAGAACACTGAAGCTTTCTTT. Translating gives CASREQKNTEAFF.

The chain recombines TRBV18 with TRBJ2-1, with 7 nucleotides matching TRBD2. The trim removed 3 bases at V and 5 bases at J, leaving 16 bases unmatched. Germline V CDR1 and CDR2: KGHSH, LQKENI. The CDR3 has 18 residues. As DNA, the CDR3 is TGTGCCAGCTCACCGCTGCAGCGGGACCTCAGGTGGGACAATGAGCAGTTCTTC. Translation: CASSPLQRDLRWDNEQFF.

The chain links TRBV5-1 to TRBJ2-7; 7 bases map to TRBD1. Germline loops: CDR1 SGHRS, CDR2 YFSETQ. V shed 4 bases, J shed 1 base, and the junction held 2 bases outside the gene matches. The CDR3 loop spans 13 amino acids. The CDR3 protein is CASSLGQSYEQYF. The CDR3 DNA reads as TGCGCCAGCAGCCTGGGACAGTCCTACGAGCAGTACTTC. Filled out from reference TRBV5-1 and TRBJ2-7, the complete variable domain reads KAGVTQTPRYLIKTRGQQVTLSCSPISGHRSVSWYQQTPGQGLQFLFEYFSETQRNKGNFPGRFSGRQFSNSRSEMNVSTLELGDSALYLCASSLGQSYEQYFGPGTRLTVT.

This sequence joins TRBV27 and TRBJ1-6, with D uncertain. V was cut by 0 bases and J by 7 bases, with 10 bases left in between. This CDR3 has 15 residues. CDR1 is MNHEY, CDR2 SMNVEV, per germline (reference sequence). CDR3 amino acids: CASSLSERGNSPLHF. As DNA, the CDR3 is TGTGCCAGCAGTTTATCAGAACGGGGAAATTCACCCCTCCACTTT.

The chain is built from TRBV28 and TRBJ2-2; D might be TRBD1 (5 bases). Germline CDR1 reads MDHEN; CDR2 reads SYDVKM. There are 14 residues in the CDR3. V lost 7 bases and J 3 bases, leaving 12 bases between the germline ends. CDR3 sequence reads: CASNIQGHTGELFF. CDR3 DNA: TGTGCCAGCAACATTCAGGGTCACACCGGGGAGCTGTTTTTT. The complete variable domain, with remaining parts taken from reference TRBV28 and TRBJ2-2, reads DVKVTQSSRYLVKRTGEKVFLECVQDMDHENMFWYRQDPGLGLRLIYFSYDVKMKEKGDIPEGYSVSREKKERFSLILESASTNQTSMYLCASNIQGHTGELFFGEGSRLTVL.

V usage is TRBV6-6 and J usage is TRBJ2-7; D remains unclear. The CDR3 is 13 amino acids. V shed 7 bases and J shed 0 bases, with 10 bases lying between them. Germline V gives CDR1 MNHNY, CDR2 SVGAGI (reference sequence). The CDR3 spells CASIQSGSYEQYF. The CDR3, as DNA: TGTGCCAGCATTCAATCGGGCTCCTACGAGCAGTACTTC.

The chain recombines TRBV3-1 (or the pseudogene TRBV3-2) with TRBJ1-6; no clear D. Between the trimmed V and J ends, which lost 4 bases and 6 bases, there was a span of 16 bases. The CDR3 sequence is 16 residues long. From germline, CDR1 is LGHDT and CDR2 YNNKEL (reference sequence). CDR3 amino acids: CASSPPTRGRNSPLHF. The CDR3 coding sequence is TGTGCCAGCAGCCCGCCGACAAGAGGACGTAATTCACCCCTCCACTTT.

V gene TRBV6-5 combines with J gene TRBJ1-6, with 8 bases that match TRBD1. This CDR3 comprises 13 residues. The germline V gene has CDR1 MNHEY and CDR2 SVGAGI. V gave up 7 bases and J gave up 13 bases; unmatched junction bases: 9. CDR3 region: CASTNTTGAPLHF. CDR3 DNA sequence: TGTGCCAGCACCAATACGACAGGGGCTCCCCTCCACTTT.

CDR3 amino acids: CASSRQLAGGETQYF. The CDR3 DNA reads TGTGCCAGCAGCCGACAACTAGCGGGAGGGGAGACCCAGTACTTC. The V gene is TRBV3-1 (or the pseudogene TRBV3-2), the J gene TRBJ2-5; 13 nucleotides line up with TRBD2. This CDR3 is built from 15 residues. Germline CDR1 reads LGHDT; CDR2 reads YNNKEL (reference sequence). Trimming at V came to 4 bases and at J to 5 bases, leaving 4 bases not matched to a gene.

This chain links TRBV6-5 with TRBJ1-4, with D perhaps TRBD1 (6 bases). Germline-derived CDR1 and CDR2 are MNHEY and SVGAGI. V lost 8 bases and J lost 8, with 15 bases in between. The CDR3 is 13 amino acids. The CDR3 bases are TGTGCCAGCGGGGGACACGGTCCCGAAAAACTGTTTTTT. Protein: CASGGHGPEKLFF.

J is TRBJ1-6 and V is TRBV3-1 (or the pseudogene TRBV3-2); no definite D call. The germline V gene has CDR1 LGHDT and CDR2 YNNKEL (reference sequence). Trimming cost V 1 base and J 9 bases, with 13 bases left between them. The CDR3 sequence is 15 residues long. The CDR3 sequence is CASSQVQAVGSPLHF. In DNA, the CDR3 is TGTGCCAGCAGCCAAGTCCAGGCCGTGGGTTCACCCCTCCACTTT.

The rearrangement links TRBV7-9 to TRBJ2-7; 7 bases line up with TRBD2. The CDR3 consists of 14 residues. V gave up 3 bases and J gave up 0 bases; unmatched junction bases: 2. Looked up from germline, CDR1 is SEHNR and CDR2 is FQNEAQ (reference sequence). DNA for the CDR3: TGTGCCAGCAGCTTTGGCGGGAGCTCCTACGAGCAGTACTTC. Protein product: CASSFGGSSYEQYF.

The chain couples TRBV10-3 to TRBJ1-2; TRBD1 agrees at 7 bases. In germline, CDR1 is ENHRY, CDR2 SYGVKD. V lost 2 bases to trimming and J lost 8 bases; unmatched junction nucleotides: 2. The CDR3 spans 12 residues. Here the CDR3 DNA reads TGTGCCATCAGTGAGGACAGGGAGGGCTACACCTTC. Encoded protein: CAISEDREGYTF.

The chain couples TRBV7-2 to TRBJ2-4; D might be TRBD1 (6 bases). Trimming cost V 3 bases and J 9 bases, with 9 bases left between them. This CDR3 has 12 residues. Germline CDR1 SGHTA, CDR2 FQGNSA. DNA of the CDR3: TGTGCCAGCAGCTTGGACAGAAGCATTCAGTACTTC. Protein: CASSLDRSIQYF. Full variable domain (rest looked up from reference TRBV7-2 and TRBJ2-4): GAGVSQSPSNKVTEKGKDVELRCDPISGHTALYWYRQSLGQGLEFLIYFQGNSAPDKSGLPSDRFSAERTGGSVSTLTIQRTQQEDSAVYLCASSLDRSIQYFGAGTRLSVL.

In DNA form, the CDR3 reads TGTGCCAGCAGCTTGGGGCAGGGGGCTGCCGTGGACACTGAAGCTTTCTTT. It codes for CASSLGQGAAVDTEAFF. The genes are TRBV5-8 and TRBJ1-1; 8 positions agree with TRBD1. The CDR3 is made up of 17 amino acids. In germline, CDR1 is SGHTS, CDR2 YDEGEE. Losses at the gene ends were 0 bases for V and 3 bases for J; bases not matched to a gene: 10.

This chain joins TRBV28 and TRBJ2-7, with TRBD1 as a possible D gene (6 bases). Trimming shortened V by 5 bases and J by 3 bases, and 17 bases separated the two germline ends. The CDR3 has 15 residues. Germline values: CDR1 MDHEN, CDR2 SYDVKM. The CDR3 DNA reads TGTGCCAGCAGTGAAACAGGGCTCAATTTCTACGAGCAGTACTTC. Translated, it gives CASSETGLNFYEQYF.

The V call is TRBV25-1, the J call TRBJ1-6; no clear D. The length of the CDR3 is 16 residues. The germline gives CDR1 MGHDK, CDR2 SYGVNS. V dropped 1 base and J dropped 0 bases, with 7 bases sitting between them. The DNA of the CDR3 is TGTGCCAGCAGTGAATCTGTGAGCTCCTATAATTCACCCCTCCACTTT. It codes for CASSESVSSYNSPLHF.

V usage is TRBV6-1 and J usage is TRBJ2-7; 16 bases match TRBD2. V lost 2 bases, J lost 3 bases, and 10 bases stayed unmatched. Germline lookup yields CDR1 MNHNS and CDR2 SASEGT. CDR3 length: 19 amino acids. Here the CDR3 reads CASSENRGLAGGLSYEQYF. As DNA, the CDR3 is TGTGCCAGCAGTGAAAATAGGGGACTAGCGGGGGGGCTGAGCTACGAGCAGTACTTC.

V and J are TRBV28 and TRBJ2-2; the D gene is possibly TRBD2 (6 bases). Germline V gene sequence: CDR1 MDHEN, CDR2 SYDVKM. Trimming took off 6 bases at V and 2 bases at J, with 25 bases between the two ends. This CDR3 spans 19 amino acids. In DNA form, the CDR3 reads TGTGCCAGCAGCACCCGGGGGACGCTCACTTACTCCAACACCGGGGAGCTGTTTTTT. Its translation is CASSTRGTLTYSNTGELFF.

The CDR3 region has the DNA TGTGCCAGCAATTACGGAAACCCCTACGAGCAGTACTTC. Translation gives CASNYGNPYEQYF. The chain recombines TRBV7-9 with TRBJ2-7; D is unclear. The CDR3 sequence is 13 residues long. The germline gives CDR1 SEHNR, CDR2 FQNEAQ (reference sequence). V was shortened by 7 bases and J by 2 bases, with 12 bases between the two germline ends.

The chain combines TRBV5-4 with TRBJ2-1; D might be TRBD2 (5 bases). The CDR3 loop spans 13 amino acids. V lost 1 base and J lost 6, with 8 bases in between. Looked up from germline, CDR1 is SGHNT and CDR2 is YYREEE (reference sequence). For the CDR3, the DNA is TGTGCCAGCAGCTTGAGAGGGAGCAATGAGCAGTTCTTC. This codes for CASSLRGSNEQFF.

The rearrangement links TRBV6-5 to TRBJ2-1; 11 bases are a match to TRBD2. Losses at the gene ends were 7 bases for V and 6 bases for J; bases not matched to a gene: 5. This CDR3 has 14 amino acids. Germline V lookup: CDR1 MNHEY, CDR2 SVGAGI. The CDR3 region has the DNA TGTGCCAGCATCCGACTAGCGGGGCCCAATGAGCAGTTCTTC. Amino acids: CASIRLAGPNEQFF.

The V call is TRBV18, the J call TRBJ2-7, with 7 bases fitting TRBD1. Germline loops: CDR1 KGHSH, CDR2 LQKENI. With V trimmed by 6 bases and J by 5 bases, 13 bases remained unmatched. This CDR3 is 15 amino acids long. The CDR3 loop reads CASSLSTGIIDEQYF. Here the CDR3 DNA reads TGTGCCAGCTCCCTCTCGACAGGGATAATCGACGAGCAGTACTTC.

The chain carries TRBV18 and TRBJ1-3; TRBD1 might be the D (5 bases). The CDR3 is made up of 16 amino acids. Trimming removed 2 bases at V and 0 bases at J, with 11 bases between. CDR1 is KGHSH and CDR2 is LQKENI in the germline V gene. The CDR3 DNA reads TGTGCCAGCTCACCAACACAGGCCACCTCTGGAAACACCATATATTTT. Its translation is CASSPTQATSGNTIYF.

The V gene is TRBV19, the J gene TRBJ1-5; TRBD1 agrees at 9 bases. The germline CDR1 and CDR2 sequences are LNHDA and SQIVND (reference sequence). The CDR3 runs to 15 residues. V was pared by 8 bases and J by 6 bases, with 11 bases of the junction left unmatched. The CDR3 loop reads CASEPPGQGLQPQHF. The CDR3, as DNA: TGTGCCAGTGAGCCCCCGGGACAGGGCCTTCAGCCCCAGCATTTT.

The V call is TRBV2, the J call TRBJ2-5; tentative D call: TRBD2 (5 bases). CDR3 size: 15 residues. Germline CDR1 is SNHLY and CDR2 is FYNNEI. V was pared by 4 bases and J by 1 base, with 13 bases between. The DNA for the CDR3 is TGTGCCAGCAGTGGGGCTAGCCAGGCCCAAGAGACCCAGTACTTC. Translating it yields CASSGASQAQETQYF.

CDR3 bases: TGTGCCAGCAGCAGGACAGGGATCACGAATGGCTACACCTTC. It translates to CASSRTGITNGYTF. The V and J genes are TRBV9 and TRBJ1-2; 8 bases are shared with TRBD1. V lost 4 bases, J lost 6 bases, and 8 bases stayed unmatched. Germline V lookup: CDR1 SGDLS, CDR2 YYNGEE. CDR3 length: 14 residues.